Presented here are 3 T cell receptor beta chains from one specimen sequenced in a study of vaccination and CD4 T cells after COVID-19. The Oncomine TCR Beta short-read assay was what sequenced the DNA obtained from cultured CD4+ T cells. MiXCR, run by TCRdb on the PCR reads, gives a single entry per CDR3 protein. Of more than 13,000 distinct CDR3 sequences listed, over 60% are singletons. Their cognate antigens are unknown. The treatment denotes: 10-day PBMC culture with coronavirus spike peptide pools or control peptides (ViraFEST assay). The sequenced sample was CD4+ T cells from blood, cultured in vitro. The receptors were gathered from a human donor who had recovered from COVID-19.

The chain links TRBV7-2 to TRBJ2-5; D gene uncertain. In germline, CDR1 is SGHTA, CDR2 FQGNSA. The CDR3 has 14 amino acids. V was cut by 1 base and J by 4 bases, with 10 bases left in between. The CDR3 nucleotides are TGTGCCAGCAGCTTAGTGGGTGGAGTAGAGACCCAGTACTTC. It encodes CASSLVGGVETQYF.

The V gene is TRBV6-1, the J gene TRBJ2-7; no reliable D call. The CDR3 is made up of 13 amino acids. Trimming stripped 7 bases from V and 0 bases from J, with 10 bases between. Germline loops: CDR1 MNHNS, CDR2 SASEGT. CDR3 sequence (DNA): TGTGCCAGCAAGCCCTCGGGCTCCTACGAGCAGTACTTC. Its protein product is CASKPSGSYEQYF.

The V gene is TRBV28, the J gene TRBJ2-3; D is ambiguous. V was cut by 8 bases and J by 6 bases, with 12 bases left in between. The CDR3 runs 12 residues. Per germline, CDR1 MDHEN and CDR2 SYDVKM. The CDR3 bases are TGTGCCAGCCGACTCAAGGGCGATACGCAGTATTTT. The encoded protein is CASRLKGDTQYF.